The T cell receptor (beta chain) described here comes from a study of graft-versus-host responses after intestinal transplantation (dated by TCRdb to 2020 to 2023). As for the study more broadly: Multivisceral, liver-intestinal, or isolated intestinal transplants were received by the recipients. Alloreactive clones were identified by sequencing pre-transplant mixed lymphocyte reaction products and comparing them with unstimulated pre-transplant donor and recipient T cells. All recipients received anti-thymocyte globulin induction followed by maintenance tacrolimus and steroids for around three years. After intestinal transplantation, graft-versus-host and host-versus-graft alloreactive T cell clones in the graft, circulation and bone marrow were tracked using bulk TCR-beta CDR3 sequencing. A peak of at least 4% donor T cells among recipient peripheral blood mononuclear cells was the definition used for donor T cell macrochimerism. A cohort of approximately 24 intestinal transplant recipients, including one retransplant, was enrolled, and 3 patients lacking pretransplant specimens were excluded. Instead of going to the commercial service, samples from three later patients were sequenced in-house on an Illumina MiSeq and processed with MiXCR.

This specimen's time point label, per the study, means: cells obtained before transplantation from donor or recipient. In the mixed lymphocyte reactions, about 200,000 CFSE-labeled pre-transplant responders were plated with about 200,000 irradiated violet-dye-labeled stimulators and cultured for 5 to 6 days. Proliferating CD3+CD4+CFSE-low and CD3+CD8+CFSE-low responder cells were FACS-sorted on a BD Influx sorter after the mixed lymphocyte reaction. Study-wide conclusions, independent of this receptor: GvH clones turned up in recipient bone marrow, with some appearing earlier in ileal mucosa or blood, a pattern consistent with an intestinal mucosal origin. The conclusions were limited by the relatively low number and heterogeneity of the intestinal transplant patients. Early after transplant, declines in HvG clones were associated with peak levels of circulating GvH clones. Patients with donor T cell macrochimerism had high GvH to HvG T cell clonal ratios in their allografts.

The germline V gene yields SGHNT for CDR1 and YENEEA for CDR2. V is reduced by 4 bases and J by 4 bases, leaving a spacing of 11 bases between them. The CDR3, cysteine through phenylalanine, is 14 amino acids long. The DNA shown is the 42-base CDR3, in frame from base 1. The method behind the library was the immunoSEQ multiplex PCR assay. In most patients, genomic DNA was isolated using the Qiagen DNeasy Blood and Tissue Kit and sent frozen to Adaptive Biotechnologies for TCR sequencing. High-throughput TCR-beta CDR3 sequencing of genomic DNA from most patients was performed by Adaptive Biotechnologies. In the paper's pipeline: TCR sequencing data for roughly 18 patients were retrieved from Adaptive's ImmunoSEQ software; three other patients were processed with MiXCR and VDJtools. CD4 versus CD8 sorting errors were corrected by removing sequences found in both subsets at a frequency ratio below 5:1. CDR3 nucleotide sequences shared between donor and recipient were removed because their origin could not be assigned. To be classed as alloreactive, a clone needed at least 2-fold expansion over unstimulated cells and a minimum CFSE-low frequency of 0.002% (template counts) or 0.001% (read counts). Mappable clones were those detected in sequenced pre-transplant spleen, lymph node, or MLR CFSE-low populations of the donor or recipient. Cumulative frequency of alloreactive clones was calculated as a percentage of all sequences weighted by copy number. TCRdb re-hosts the immuneACCESS table, in-frame sequences only. Its copies lack some clones; in the studies checked, an unresolved V gene accounts for under half of them, and the cause for the rest is not known. V and J calls plus clone size are reproduced from that table; the DNA served to infer D and trimming. This sample gives roughly 25,000 clones in total; roughly 43% of them show up just once. The ten largest account for approximately 0.7% of the sample.

This clone was detected only a few times. No clone much larger than this one lies a single base away; base qualities are absent. The material was alloreactive CD4+ T cells from a mixed lymphocyte reaction culture, obtained before intestinal transplant. The sample's cell subset or site label is to be understood as: CFSE-low proliferating T cells sorted from roughly 6-day pre-transplant mixed lymphocyte reaction (GvH or HvG direction). Recombination linked TRBV11-3 to TRBJ1-5; the D gene is possibly TRBD1, with 6 bases matching. The sequence was obtained from a human patient who received an intestinal transplant. The CDR3 in this case is CASSSGHPNQPQHF. The DNA sequence reads TGTGCCAGCAGCTCGGGACACCCTAATCAGCCCCAGCATTTT.